The sequence of this TCR beta chain was determined in a study of CD8+CD57+ T cells in acquired aplastic anemia. Study-level background: Recorded DNA amounts for sorted CD4+ and CD8+ cells had an average of 3.2 ug. Study results and limitations: Patients were compared with controls for CD8+ Simpson's diversity, and no significant difference emerged.

Profiles of TCR beta VDJ and CDR3 were generated from a genomic DNA template. TCRdb reprocessed the reads via MiXCR and lists one record per CDR3 protein. Among some 200,000 distinct CDR3 sequences, approximately 60% were seen once, and the ten largest hold approximately 32%. This clonotype has a single count. Antigen specificity is unknown. There are 15 residues in the CDR3. V gave up 5 bases and J gave up 8 bases; unmatched junction bases: 9. The germline CDR1 and CDR2 sequences are KGHDR and SFDVKD. The chain couples TRBV24-1 to TRBJ2-1, with 9 positions matching TRBD2. The sequenced material came from sorted CD4+, CD8+, or CD8+CD57+ T cells (not recorded which) from PBMCs. The sequence was obtained from a human donor in good health. CDR3 residues: CATSAPREGSYEQFF. The CDR3 DNA follows: TGTGCCACCAGTGCGCCGCGGGAGGGTTCTTATGAGCAGTTCTTC.